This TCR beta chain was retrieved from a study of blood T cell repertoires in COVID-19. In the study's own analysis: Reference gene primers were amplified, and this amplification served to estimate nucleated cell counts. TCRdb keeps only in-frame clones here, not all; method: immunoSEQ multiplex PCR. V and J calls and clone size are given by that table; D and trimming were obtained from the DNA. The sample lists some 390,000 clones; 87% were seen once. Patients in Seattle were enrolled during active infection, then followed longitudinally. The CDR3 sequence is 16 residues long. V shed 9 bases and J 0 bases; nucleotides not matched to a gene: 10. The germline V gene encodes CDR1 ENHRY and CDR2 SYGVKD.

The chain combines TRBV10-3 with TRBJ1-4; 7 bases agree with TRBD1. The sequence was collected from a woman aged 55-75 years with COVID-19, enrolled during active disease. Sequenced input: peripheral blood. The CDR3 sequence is CAIGQEKLATNEKLFF. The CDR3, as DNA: TGTGCCATAGGACAGGAAAAACTAGCAACTAATGAAAAACTGTTTTTT.